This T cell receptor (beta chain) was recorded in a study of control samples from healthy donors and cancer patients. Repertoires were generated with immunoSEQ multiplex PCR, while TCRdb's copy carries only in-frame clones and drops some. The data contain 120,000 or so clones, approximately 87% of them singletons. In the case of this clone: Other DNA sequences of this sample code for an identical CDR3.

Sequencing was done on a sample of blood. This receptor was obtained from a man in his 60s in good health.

CDR3 sequence reads: CASSLDSYGYTF. The DNA for the CDR3 is TGTGCCAGCAGCCTAGACAGCTATGGCTACACCTTC. J is TRBJ1-2 and V is TRBV5-4, with D tentatively TRBD1 (5 bases). The CDR3 has 12 residues. Trimming took 4 bases from V and 4 from J, leaving 8 bases between them. In germline, CDR1 is SGHNT, CDR2 YYREEE (reference sequence).